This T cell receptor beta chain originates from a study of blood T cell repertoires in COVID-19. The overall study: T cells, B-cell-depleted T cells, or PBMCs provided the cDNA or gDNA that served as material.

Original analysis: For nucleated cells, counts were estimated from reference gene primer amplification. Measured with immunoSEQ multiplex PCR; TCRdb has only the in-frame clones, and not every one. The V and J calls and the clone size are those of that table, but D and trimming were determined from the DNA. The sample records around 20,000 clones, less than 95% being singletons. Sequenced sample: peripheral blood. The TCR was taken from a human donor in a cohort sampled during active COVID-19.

Written as DNA, the CDR3 is TGTGCCAGCAGCCCCAGGGGGGTTGGCTCACCCCTCCACTTT. Amino acids: CASSPRGVGSPLHF. V gene TRBV14 combines with J gene TRBJ1-6; 7 bases agree with TRBD1. The CDR3 has 14 amino acids. Losses at the gene ends were 4 bases for V and 10 bases for J; bases not matched to a gene: 7. The germline CDR1 and CDR2 sequences are SGHDN and FVKESK.